One sample yielded the 8 T cell receptor beta chains listed below, sequenced in a study of T-cell memory formation after mild COVID-19 (dated by TCRdb to the early 2020s). Libraries were constructed by 5' RACE. Sequenced using an Illumina NovaSeq 6000. The raw public reads went through TCRdb reprocessing: fastp at Q25, MiXCR clone calling, in-frame beta chains kept. Identical CDR3 protein sequences are pooled into one entry, listed with their most common genes and DNA. Within this sample are about 160,000 distinct CDR3 sequences, with roughly 30% of them counted one time only. The ten largest make up about 12% of the sample. Sequencing was performed on PBMCs or a T cell subset sorted from them (not recorded which). All receptors come from an adult woman who had mild COVID-19 (a few samples of this study predate the infection). The sample titles of this study are shuffled in the database, so cell type and time point are left out; the donor was told from shared clones.

This clonotype has only a few counts. The genes are TRBV12-3 or TRBV12-4 and TRBJ2-2; D gene unclear. The CDR3 runs to 13 residues. The V end lost 5 bases, the J end lost 5 bases, and 9 bases lay between the germline ends. CDR3 sequence (DNA): TGTGCCAGCAGTCCCCCCTTAACCGGGGAGCTGTTTTTT. Its translation: CASSPPLTGELFF.

The chain couples TRBV24-1 to TRBJ1-5, with D unresolved. The germline V gene has CDR1 KGHDR and CDR2 SFDVKD. V lost 2 bases and J lost 2, with 3 bases in between. The CDR3 consists of 13 residues. The CDR3, as DNA: TGTGCCACCAGTGATTGGGGCAATCAGCCCCAGCATTTT. Amino acids: CATSDWGNQPQHF.

In its sample, this clonotype ranks as large. The CDR3 DNA reads as TGTGCCAGCAGCAAGACAGGGGCGGGAGAGACCCAGTACTTC. Amino acid sequence: CASSKTGAGETQYF. This chain joins TRBV9 and TRBJ2-5, with 8 nucleotides matching TRBD1. The V segment lost 4 bases and the J segment 4 bases; nucleotides outside the gene matches: 6. Per the germline V gene, CDR1 is SGDLS and CDR2 is YYNGEE. The CDR3 loop spans 14 amino acids.

The table lists this clonotype with a few counts. The genes are TRBV5-1 and TRBJ2-7; 9 nucleotides align to TRBD2. V lost 3 bases and J lost 3; bases outside the gene matches: 1. The germline V gene has CDR1 SGHRS and CDR2 YFSETQ. The CDR3 is 13 amino acids. DNA for the CDR3: TGCGCCAGCAGCTCTAGCGGGGTCTACGAGCAGTACTTC. It yields the protein CASSSSGVYEQYF.

The genes are TRBV25-1 and TRBJ2-5; D not resolved. Germline lookup yields CDR1 MGHDK and CDR2 SYGVNS. Trimming shortened V by 1 base and J by 5 bases, and 8 bases separated the two germline ends. The CDR3 length is 13 residues. The CDR3 loop is CASSEWAQETQYF. Written as DNA, the CDR3 is TGTGCCAGCAGTGAATGGGCCCAGGAGACCCAGTACTTC.

The CDR3 nucleotides are TGTGCCAGCAGTTTAGGACAACTCGCTTGGAAGTTCTTC. Its translation is CASSLGQLAWKFF. The J gene is TRBJ2-1, the V gene TRBV27; D possibly corresponds to TRBD1 (5 bases). The CDR3 totals 13 residues. Trimming removed 2 bases at V and 14 bases at J, with 16 bases between. Germline CDR1 MNHEY, CDR2 SMNVEV (reference sequence).

The rearrangement joins TRBV12-3 or TRBV12-4 to TRBJ2-3; 8 nucleotides line up with TRBD2. This CDR3 region has 14 residues. After removal of 7 bases from V and 9 bases from J, the junction contained 12 bases not matched to a gene. CDR3 nucleotide sequence: TGTGCCAGCATCCCGGGACTAGAGTCGGGGACGCAGTATTTT. It yields the protein CASIPGLESGTQYF.

The chain employs TRBV7-6 and TRBJ2-5; no clear D. The CDR3 totals 13 residues. Germline CDR1 SGHVS, CDR2 FNYEAQ. The germline V and J ends were trimmed by 0 bases and 5 bases, with 7 bases remaining between them. The CDR3 is CASSLAGWETQYF. Here the CDR3 DNA reads TGTGCCAGCAGCTTAGCGGGGTGGGAGACCCAGTACTTC.